The clone carrying this T cell receptor (beta chain) was seen a single time. This sample was taken from a study of cytomegalovirus exposure and HLA in healthy donors. Trimming left V 1 base short and J 2 bases short, with 12 bases between. Germline V gene data show CDR1 as SGHRS and CDR2 as YFSETQ. CDR3 size: 15 residues. The study ran its PCR with 60 Vbeta and 13 Jbeta primers. Data came from immunoSEQ multiplex PCR; TCRdb stores just in-frame clones and leaves some out. Of some 150,000 clones listed, around 70% are singletons. The origin of this receptor is a woman in her thirties in good health and CMV-seronegative. The V call is TRBV5-1, the J call TRBJ2-5; the D gene is possibly TRBD1 (6 bases). The sample was PBMCs. CDR3 sequence: CASSLSGQGQETQYF. CDR3 in DNA: TGCGCCAGCAGCTTGAGTGGCCAGGGGCAAGAGACCCAGTACTTC.